This T cell receptor (beta chain) was found in a study of T cell responses to AZD1222 COVID-19 vaccine. Profiled with immunoSEQ multiplex PCR; TCRdb holds only in-frame clones, not every one. The table shows approximately 180,000 clones, with more than 80% occurring only once. The source is an adult who received the MenACWY meningococcal vaccine as a control. This specimen consisted of peripheral blood, obtained 28 days after the second dose of the MenACWY control vaccine.

CDR3 sequence: CASIPGGSGDTQYF. The CDR3 bases are TGTGCCAGCATCCCAGGGGGGTCGGGGGATACGCAGTATTTT. The chain carries TRBV28 and TRBJ2-3, with D possibly matching TRBD1 (7 bases). CDR1 and CDR2 (germline): MDHEN, SYDVKM. Trimming stripped 7 bases from V and 6 bases from J, with 17 bases between. CDR3 length equals 14 residues.